Presented here are 23 T cell receptor beta chains from one specimen sequenced in a study of OX40 agonist ivuxolimab in advanced cancers. Sequencing used immunoSEQ multiplex PCR; TCRdb keeps in-frame clones, though not all of them. The data contain 83,000 or so clones, roughly 84% of them seen just once; the ten biggest clones take up less than 9.5%. Sequences were derived from CD4+ or CD8+ T cells sorted from blood, sampled in a trial of the OX40 agonist ivuxolimab. The receptor source for this set is an adult with an advanced solid tumor such as melanoma, head and neck, liver or kidney cancer.

This rearrangement joins TRBV29-1 to TRBJ1-1; D perhaps matches TRBD1 (5 bases). Trimming removed 6 bases at V and 2 bases at J, with 13 bases between. Germline lookup yields CDR1 SQVTM and CDR2 ANQGSEA. The length of the CDR3 is 13 residues. The CDR3 DNA sequence: TGCAGCGTCCAGACGGGGCTTAACACTGAAGCTTTCTTT. This encodes CSVQTGLNTEAFF.

The V call is TRBV15, the J call TRBJ1-5; D possibly corresponds to TRBD1 (5 bases). The CDR3 contains 16 residues. The ends were cut back, 0 bases at V and 3 bases at J, with 12 bases in the middle. Germline assignment: CDR1 LNHNV and CDR2 YYDKDF (reference sequence). CDR3 residues: CATSRDLGRYNQPQHF. CDR3 coding DNA: TGTGCCACCAGCAGAGATTTGGGACGCTACAATCAGCCCCAGCATTTT.

This chain links TRBV19 with TRBJ1-5; perhaps TRBD1 as D (6 bases). CDR1 and CDR2 (germline): LNHDA, SQIVND (reference sequence). The CDR3 spans 15 residues. Trimming took 9 bases from V and 1 from J, leaving 16 bases between them. The CDR3 region is CASSTGTRSNQPQHF. CDR3 sequence (DNA): TGTGCCAGCTCGACAGGAACGAGGAGCAATCAGCCCCAGCATTTT.

This chain links TRBV4-1 with TRBJ1-3; D may be TRBD1 (5 bases). CDR1 and CDR2 (germline): MGHRA, YSYEKL. With 4 bases removed from V and 2 bases from J, the gap between germline ends came to 9 bases. This CDR3 has 14 residues. The CDR3 nucleotides are TGCGCCAGCAGCCCGGGGCATACTGGAAACACCATATATTTT. Translated, it gives CASSPGHTGNTIYF.

This clone is a singleton in its sample. This chain connects TRBV6-1 to TRBJ2-1; 7 positions agree with TRBD2. The CDR3 is made up of 19 amino acids. The V gene end was trimmed by 1 base and the J gene end by 3 bases; junction bases not matched to a gene: 15. Germline V gene sequence: CDR1 MNHNS, CDR2 SASEGT. CDR3 coding DNA: TGTGCCAGCAGTGAAGACCCGGTACGGAGCGGGGTTGTCTACAATGAGCAGTTCTTC. The encoded protein is CASSEDPVRSGVVYNEQFF.

The chain uses TRBV30 and TRBJ1-2; 7 bases line up with TRBD1. Looked up from germline, CDR1 is GTSNPN and CDR2 is SVGIG (reference sequence). Unmatched junction bases numbered 4, after V lost 0 bases and J lost 6 bases. The CDR3 is 13 residues long. The CDR3 coding sequence is TGTGCCTGGAGTGTTGTGACAGGGAATGGCTACACCTTC. Amino acids: CAWSVVTGNGYTF. Drawing the rest from reference TRBV30 and TRBJ1-2, the complete variable domain is SQTIHQWPATLVQPVGSPLSLECTVEGTSNPNLYWYRQAAGRGLQLLFYSVGIGQISSEVPQNLSASRPQDRQFILSSKKLLLSDSGFYLCAWSVVTGNGYTFGSGTRLTVV.

Comment on this clone: One end of the junction varies from germline; a read error may be responsible. J is TRBJ1-3 and V is TRBV6-1; D unresolved. The CDR3 totals 14 residues. Per germline, CDR1 MNHNS and CDR2 SASEGT. The CDR3 DNA sequence: TGTGCCAGCATTGAACGTCGCTCTGGAAACACCATATATTTT. It is translated as CASIERRSGNTIYF.

This clone was counted a few times. V usage is TRBV5-1 and J usage is TRBJ2-1; 11 bases agree with TRBD1. The CDR3 sequence is 15 residues long. Germline trimming cut 1 base from V and 7 bases from J; bases unmatched to any gene: 4. Germline values: CDR1 SGHRS, CDR2 YFSETQ. CDR3 in DNA: TGCGCCAGCAGCTTGCCCGGGACAGGGGGAAATGAGCAGTTCTTC. As protein: CASSLPGTGGNEQFF.

The V and J genes are TRBV6-1 and TRBJ2-5, with TRBD2 as a possible D gene (5 bases). The CDR3 is 11 amino acids. V was cut by 3 bases and J by 10 bases, with 9 bases left in between. Germline values: CDR1 MNHNS, CDR2 SASEGT. The CDR3 DNA is TGTGCCAGCAGTGAGAGCCGGGGCCAGTACTTC. This encodes CASSESRGQYF.

This chain uses TRBV11-3 with TRBJ1-3; D ambiguous. The CDR3 is 14 residues long. With 6 bases removed from V and 4 bases from J, the gap between germline ends came to 13 bases. The V gene's germline CDR1 is SGHNT and CDR2 YENEEA. Here the CDR3 DNA reads TGTGCCAGCAGACTAGATGCTCTGGGAAACACCATATATTTT. Translation: CASRLDALGNTIYF.

The J gene is TRBJ1-1, the V gene TRBV7-9; no clear D. With 1 base removed from V and 9 bases from J, the gap between germline ends came to 6 bases. Per germline, CDR1 SEHNR and CDR2 FQNEAQ (reference sequence). This CDR3 has 11 residues. The CDR3 loop is CASSLDSQAFF. CDR3 sequence (DNA): TGTGCCAGCAGCTTAGACAGTCAAGCTTTCTTT.

This rearrangement joins TRBV7-6 to TRBJ1-5, with D perhaps TRBD1 (5 bases). There are 13 residues in the CDR3. The germline V and J ends were trimmed by 4 bases and 5 bases, with 9 bases remaining between them. CDR1 and CDR2 from the germline V gene are SGHVS and FNYEAQ. The CDR3 loop reads CASSSREDQPQHF. The DNA of the CDR3 is TGTGCCAGCAGCTCCAGGGAAGATCAGCCCCAGCATTTT.

This chain connects TRBV5-5 to TRBJ2-3, with 12 positions matching TRBD2. CDR1 is SGHKS and CDR2 is YYEKEE in the germline V gene (reference sequence). Trimming at V came to 0 bases and at J to 1 base, leaving 6 bases not matched to a gene. The CDR3 loop spans 18 amino acids. The CDR3 nucleotides read TGTGCCAGCAGCTTGGTACTAGCGGGGGGTGGTCGCACAGATACGCAGTATTTT. It specifies CASSLVLAGGGRTDTQYF.

The V and J genes are TRBV5-4 and TRBJ1-2; D is undetermined. This CDR3 has 16 amino acids. In germline, CDR1 is SGHNT, CDR2 YYREEE (reference sequence). V was trimmed by 0 bases and J by 4 bases, leaving 16 bases between them. CDR3 in DNA: TGTGCCAGCAGCTTGGCCCATCTGGCCCCAGGCTATGGCTACACCTTC. This sequence encodes CASSLAHLAPGYGYTF.

This clone showed up just a few times. The chain carries TRBV29-1 and TRBJ2-1, with 11 bases that match TRBD2. Germline CDR1 is SQVTM and CDR2 is ANQGSEA. V gave up 4 bases and J gave up 5 bases; unmatched junction bases: 7. The CDR3 extends over 15 amino acids. CDR3 nucleotides: TGCAGCGTTGTTACTAGCGGGGGATGGGACAATGAGCAGTTCTTC. Translating gives CSVVTSGGWDNEQFF.

V usage is TRBV6-6 and J usage is TRBJ1-1; D uncertain. CDR1 is MNHNY, CDR2 SVGAGI, per germline (reference sequence). V shed 7 bases and J shed 4 bases, with 7 bases lying between them. This CDR3 region has 11 residues. For the CDR3, the DNA is TGTGCCAGCAAGTTAGGCACTGAAGCTTTCTTT. It specifies CASKLGTEAFF.

Comment on this clone: The junction departs from germline at one end; a sequencing error may be responsible. The CDR3 here is CASRLAGGPGEQYF. CDR3 in DNA: TGTGCCAGCAGATTAGCGGGAGGGCCGGGCGAGCAGTACTTC. The V gene is TRBV7-9, the J gene TRBJ2-7; 11 bases align to TRBD2. The CDR3 has 14 residues. Per germline, CDR1 SEHNR and CDR2 FQNEAQ (reference sequence). The full variable domain, in which reference TRBV7-9 and TRBJ2-7 provide the parts outside the CDR3, is DTGVSQNPRHKITKRGQNVTFRCDPISEHNRLYWYRQTLGQGPEFLTYFQNEAQLEKSRLLSDRFSAERPKGSFSTLEIQRTEQGDSAMYLCASRLAGGPGEQYFGPGTRLTVT.

This clone came up once. This chain connects TRBV7-9 to TRBJ2-4; possibly TRBD1 or TRBD2 for D (5 bases each). V was pared by 5 bases and J by 0 bases, with 20 bases between. The CDR3 is 18 residues long. Germline V CDR1 and CDR2: SEHNR, FQNEAQ (reference sequence). This CDR3 reads CASSPSVAGRLAKNIQYF. CDR3 bases: TGTGCCAGCAGCCCCAGCGTCGCAGGGAGACTAGCCAAAAACATTCAGTACTTC.

This clone was recorded only once. The V and J genes are TRBV7-2 and TRBJ1-1; D not resolved. Trimming took 4 bases from V and 1 from J, leaving 7 bases between them. CDR3 length equals 13 residues. CDR1 and CDR2 from the germline V gene are SGHTA and FQGNSA. The CDR3 DNA reads TGTGCCAGCAGCTCAGGAGGGAACACTGAAGCTTTCTTT. Amino acids: CASSSGGNTEAFF.

This clone has a handful of counts. The chain combines TRBV4-1 with TRBJ1-1; 10 nucleotides agree with TRBD1. Losses at the gene ends were 1 base for V and 3 bases for J; bases not matched to a gene: 8. The CDR3 consists of 17 residues. Germline V gives CDR1 MGHRA, CDR2 YSYEKL. DNA of the CDR3: TGCGCCAGCAGCCAAGTGGGGACAGGGGTTAGGGACACTGAAGCTTTCTTT. This translates into CASSQVGTGVRDTEAFF.

The gene calls are TRBV6-5 and TRBJ1-1, with D possibly matching TRBD1 (6 bases). The length of the CDR3 is 12 residues. V shed 3 bases and J shed 12 bases, with 14 bases lying between them. The germline V gene has CDR1 MNHEY and CDR2 SVGAGI. The CDR3 DNA reads as TGTGCCAGCAGTTATAGCGGGGGCAACACTTTCTTT. Residues: CASSYSGGNTFF.

The chain has TRBV29-1 and TRBJ2-7, with D tentatively TRBD1 or TRBD2 (5 bases each). The CDR3 extends over 15 amino acids. V shed 7 bases and J shed 0 bases, with 19 bases lying between them. CDR1 is SQVTM and CDR2 is ANQGSEA in the germline V gene. The CDR3 nucleotides read TGCAGCGCACGGGTGGGAGACAGTGCCTCCTACGAGCAGTACTTC. Translating it yields CSARVGDSASYEQYF.

The rearrangement links TRBV18 to TRBJ2-2; no definite D call. The CDR3 is 12 amino acids. Germline CDR1 and CDR2: KGHSH and LQKENI. Deletions cut 5 bases from V and 5 bases from J, with 6 bases between. DNA for the CDR3: TGTGCCAGCTCAGAAAGGACCGGGGAGCTGTTTTTT. Encoded protein: CASSERTGELFF.